Included here is one TCR beta chain sequence, with context. The antigen remains unidentified. This record belongs to a study of shared clonotypes between healthy human individuals. Study results and limitations: With few donors, the genetic and exposure-history diversity represented was limited. With several donors compared, around 4.7% of naive CD4 clonotypes were shared.

Naive CD8 populations comprised CD45RO-negative cells positively selected for CCR7, excluding terminally differentiated effector memory CD45RA+ cells. Per the germline V gene, CDR1 is MGHRA and CDR2 is YSYEKL. V shed 5 bases, J shed 1 base, and the junction held 11 bases outside the gene matches. This CDR3 has 17 residues. Some 30,000 T cell genomes, or 200 ng DNA, went into the sorted-subset replicate PCRs. Original analysis: ImmunoSEQ gave junction-only sequences without quality scores, so filtering differed. This table comes from immunoSEQ multiplex PCR, and its TCRdb copy is limited to in-frame clones, with some not included. Clone size and the V and J calls come from that table; the DNA yielded D and trimming. The sample has 760,000 or so clones; around 96% are singletons.

The gene calls are TRBV4-1 and TRBJ1-1; 9 nucleotides line up with TRBD1. This sequence was found in a man under 40 in good health. The sample taken for sequencing was naive CD8+ T cells sorted from blood. The CDR3 DNA sequence: TGCGCCAGCAGCAGCCAGGACAGGGGCCTTAGGAACACTGAAGCTTTCTTT. Its translation: CASSSQDRGLRNTEAFF.